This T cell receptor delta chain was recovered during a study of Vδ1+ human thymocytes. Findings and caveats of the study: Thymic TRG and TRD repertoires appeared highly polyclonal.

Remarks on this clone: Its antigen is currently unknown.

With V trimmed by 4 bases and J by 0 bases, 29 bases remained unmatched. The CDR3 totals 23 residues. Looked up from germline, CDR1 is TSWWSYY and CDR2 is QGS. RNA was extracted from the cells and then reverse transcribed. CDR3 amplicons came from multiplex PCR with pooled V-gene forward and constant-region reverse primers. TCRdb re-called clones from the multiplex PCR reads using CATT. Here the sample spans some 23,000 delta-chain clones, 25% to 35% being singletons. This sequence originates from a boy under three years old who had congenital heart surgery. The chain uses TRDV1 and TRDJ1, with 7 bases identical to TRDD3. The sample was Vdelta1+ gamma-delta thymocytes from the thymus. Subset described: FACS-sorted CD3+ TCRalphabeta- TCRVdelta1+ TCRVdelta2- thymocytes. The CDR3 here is CALGARRGPTVLGMGIYTDKLIF. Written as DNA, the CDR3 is TGTGCTCTTGGGGCTAGAAGAGGCCCGACCGTACTGGGGATGGGAATTTACACCGATAAACTCATCTTT.